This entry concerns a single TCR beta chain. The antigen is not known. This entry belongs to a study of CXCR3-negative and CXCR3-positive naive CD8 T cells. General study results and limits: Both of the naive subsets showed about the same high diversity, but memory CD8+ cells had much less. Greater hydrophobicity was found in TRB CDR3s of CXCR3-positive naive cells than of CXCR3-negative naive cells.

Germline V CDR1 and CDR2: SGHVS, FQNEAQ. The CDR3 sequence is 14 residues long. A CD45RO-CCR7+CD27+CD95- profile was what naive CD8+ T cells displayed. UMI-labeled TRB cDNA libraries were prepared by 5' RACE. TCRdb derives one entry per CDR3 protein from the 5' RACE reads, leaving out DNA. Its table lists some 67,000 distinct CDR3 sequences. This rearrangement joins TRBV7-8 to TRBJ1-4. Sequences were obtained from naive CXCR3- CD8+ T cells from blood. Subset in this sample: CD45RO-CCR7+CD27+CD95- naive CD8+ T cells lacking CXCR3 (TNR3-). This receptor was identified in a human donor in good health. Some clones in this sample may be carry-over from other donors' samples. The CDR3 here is CASSLIGPNEKLFF.